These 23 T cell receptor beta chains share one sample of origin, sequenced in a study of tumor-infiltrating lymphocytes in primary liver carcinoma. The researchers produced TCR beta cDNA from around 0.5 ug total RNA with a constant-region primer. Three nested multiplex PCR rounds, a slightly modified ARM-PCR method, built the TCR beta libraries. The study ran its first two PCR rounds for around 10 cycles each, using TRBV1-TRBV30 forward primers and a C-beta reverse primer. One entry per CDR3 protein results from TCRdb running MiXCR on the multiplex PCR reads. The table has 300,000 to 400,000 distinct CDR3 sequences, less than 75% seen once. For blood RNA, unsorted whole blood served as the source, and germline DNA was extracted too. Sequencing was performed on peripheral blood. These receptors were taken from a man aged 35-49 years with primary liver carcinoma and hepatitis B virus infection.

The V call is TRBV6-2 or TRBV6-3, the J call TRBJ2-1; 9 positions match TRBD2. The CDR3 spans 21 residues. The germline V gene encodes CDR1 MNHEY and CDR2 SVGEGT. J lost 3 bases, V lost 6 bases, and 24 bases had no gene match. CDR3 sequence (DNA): TGTGCCAGCAGCCGAATAGCCCATCCTAGCGGGGCCTCATCCTACTACAATGAGCAGTTCTTC. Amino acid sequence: CASSRIAHPSGASSYYNEQFF.

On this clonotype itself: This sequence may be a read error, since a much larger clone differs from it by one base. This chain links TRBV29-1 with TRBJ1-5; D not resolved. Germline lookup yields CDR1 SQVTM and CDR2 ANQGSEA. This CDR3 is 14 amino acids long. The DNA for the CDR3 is TGCAGAGTGCCGAGGCAGGAAAGCAATCAGCCCCAGCATTTT. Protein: CRVPRQESNQPQHF.

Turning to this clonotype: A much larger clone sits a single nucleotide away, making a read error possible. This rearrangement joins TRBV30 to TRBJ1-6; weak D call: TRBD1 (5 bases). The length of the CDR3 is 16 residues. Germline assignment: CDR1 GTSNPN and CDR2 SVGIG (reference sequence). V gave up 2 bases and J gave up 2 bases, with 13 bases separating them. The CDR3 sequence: CAWSLTTVPYNSPLHF. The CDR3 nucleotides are TGTGCCTGGAGTTTGACGACAGTACCCTATAATTCACCCCTCCACTTT. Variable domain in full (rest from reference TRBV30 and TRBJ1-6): SQTIHQWPATLVQPVGSPLSLECTVEGTSNPNLYWYRQAAGRGLQLLFYSVGIGQISSEVPQNLSASRPQDRQFILSSKKLLLSDSGFYLCAWSLTTVPYNSPLHFGNGTRLTVT.

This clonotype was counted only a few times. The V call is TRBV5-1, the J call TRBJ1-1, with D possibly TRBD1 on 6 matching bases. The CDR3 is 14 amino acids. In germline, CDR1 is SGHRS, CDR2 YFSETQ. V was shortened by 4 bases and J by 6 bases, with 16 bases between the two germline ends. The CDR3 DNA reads TGCGCCAGCAGCCAGAACAGGGTAAGCGCTGAAGCTTTCTTT. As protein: CASSQNRVSAEAFF.

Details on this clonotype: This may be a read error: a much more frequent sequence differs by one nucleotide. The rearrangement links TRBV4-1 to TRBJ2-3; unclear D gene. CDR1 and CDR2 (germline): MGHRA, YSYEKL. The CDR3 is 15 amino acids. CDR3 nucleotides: TGCGCCAGCAGCCAAGAGGGCAGTAGCATAGATACGCAGTATTTT. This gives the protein CASSQEGSSIDTQYF.

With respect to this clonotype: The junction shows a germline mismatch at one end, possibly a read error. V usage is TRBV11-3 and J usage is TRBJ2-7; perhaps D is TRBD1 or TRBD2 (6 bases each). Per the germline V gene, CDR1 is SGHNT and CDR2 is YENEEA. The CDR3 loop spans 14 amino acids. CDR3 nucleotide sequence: TGTGTCAGCAACCAAGGGGGGAGCTCCTACGAGCAGTACTTC. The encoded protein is CVSNQGGSSYEQYF. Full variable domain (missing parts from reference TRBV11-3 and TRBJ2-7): EAGVVQSPRYKIIEKKQPVAFWCNPISGHNTLYWYLQNLGQGPELLIRYENEEAVDDSQLPKDRFSAERLKGVDSTLKIQPAELGDSAVYLCVSNQGGSSYEQYFGPGTRLTVT.

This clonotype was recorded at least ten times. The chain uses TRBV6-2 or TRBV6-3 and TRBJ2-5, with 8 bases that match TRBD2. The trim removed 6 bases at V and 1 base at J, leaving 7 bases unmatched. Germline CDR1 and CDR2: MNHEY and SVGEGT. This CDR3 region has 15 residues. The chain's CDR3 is CASSLLAESQETQYF. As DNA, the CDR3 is TGTGCCAGCAGCCTACTAGCGGAGAGCCAAGAGACCCAGTACTTC.

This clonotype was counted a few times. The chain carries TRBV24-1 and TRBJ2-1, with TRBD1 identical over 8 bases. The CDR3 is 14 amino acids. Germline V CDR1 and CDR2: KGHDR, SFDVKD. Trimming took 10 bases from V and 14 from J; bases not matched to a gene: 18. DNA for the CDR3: TGTGCCACTAAAGACCCAGGGGGCGCCGATGTTGAGTTCTTC. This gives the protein CATKDPGGADVEFF.

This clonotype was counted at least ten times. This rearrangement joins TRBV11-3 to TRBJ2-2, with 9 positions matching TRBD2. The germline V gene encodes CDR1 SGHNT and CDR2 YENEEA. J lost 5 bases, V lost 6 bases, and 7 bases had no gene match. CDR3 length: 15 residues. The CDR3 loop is CASSPSGVGTGELFF. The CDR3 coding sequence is TGTGCCAGCAGTCCTAGCGGGGTCGGGACCGGGGAGCTGTTTTTT.

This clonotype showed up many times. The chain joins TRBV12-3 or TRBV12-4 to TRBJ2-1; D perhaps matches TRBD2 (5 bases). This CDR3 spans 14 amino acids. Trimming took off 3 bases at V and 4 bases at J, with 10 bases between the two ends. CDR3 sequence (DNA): TGTGCCAGCAGTTTTTGGACTCTATACAATGAGCAGTTCTTC. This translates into CASSFWTLYNEQFF.

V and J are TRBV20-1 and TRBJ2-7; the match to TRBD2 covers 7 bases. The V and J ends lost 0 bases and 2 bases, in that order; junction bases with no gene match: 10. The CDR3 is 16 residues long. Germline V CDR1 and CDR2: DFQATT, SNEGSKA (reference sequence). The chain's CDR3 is CSARDPSAGVAYEQYF. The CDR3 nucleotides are TGCAGTGCTAGAGATCCTTCGGCGGGAGTCGCCTACGAGCAGTACTTC.

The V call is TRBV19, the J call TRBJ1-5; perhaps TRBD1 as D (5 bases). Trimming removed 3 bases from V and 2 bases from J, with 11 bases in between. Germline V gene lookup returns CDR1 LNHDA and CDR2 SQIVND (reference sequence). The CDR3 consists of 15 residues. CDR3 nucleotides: TGTGCCAGTAGTATCCAGGGTGTAGGCAATCAGCCCCAGCATTTT. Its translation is CASSIQGVGNQPQHF. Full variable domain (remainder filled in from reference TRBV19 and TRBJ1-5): DGGITQSPKYLFRKEGQNVTLSCEQNLNHDAMYWYRQDPGQGLRLIYYSQIVNDFQKGDIAEGYSVSREKKESFPLTVTSAQKNPTAFYLCASSIQGVGNQPQHFGDGTRLSIL.

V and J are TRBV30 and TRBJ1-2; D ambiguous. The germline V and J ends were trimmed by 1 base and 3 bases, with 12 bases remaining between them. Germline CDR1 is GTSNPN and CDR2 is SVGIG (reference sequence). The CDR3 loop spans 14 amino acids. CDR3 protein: CAWSAQRTYYGYTF. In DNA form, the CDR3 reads TGTGCCTGGAGTGCTCAGCGGACCTACTATGGCTACACCTTC.

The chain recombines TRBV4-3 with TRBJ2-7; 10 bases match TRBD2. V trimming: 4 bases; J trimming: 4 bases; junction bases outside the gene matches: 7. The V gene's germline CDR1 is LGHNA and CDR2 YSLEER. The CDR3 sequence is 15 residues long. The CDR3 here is CASSREVLAGYEQYF. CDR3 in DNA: TGCGCCAGCAGCCGAGAAGTACTAGCGGGATACGAGCAGTACTTC.

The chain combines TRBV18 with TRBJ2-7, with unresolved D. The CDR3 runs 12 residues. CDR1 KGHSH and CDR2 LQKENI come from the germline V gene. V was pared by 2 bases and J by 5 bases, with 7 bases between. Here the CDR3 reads CASSPGKDEQYF. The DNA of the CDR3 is TGTGCCAGCTCACCAGGGAAGGACGAGCAGTACTTC.

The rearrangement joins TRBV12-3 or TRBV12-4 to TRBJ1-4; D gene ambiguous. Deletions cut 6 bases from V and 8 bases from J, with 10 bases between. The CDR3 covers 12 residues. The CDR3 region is CASSQTGEKLFF. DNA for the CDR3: TGTGCCAGCAGCCAGACGGGGGAAAAACTGTTTTTT.

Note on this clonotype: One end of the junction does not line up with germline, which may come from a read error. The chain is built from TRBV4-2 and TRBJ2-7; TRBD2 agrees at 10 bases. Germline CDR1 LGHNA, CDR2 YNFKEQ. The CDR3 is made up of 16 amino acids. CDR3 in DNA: TGTGCCAGGAGCCACGGTCAGAGCGGGAGGGCCGACGAGCAGTACTTC. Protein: CARSHGQSGRADEQYF.

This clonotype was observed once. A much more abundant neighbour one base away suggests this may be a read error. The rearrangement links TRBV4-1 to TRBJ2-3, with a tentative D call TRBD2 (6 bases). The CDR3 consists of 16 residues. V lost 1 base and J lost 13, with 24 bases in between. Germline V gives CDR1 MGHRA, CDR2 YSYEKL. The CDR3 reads CASSQGYLGDRRVEYF. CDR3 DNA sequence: TGCGCCAGCAGCCAAGGATACCTCGGGGATCGGAGGGTGGAGTATTTT.

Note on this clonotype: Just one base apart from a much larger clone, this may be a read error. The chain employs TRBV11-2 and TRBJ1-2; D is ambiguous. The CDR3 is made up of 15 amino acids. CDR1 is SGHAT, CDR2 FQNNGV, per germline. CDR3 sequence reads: CASNLDWQSNYGYTF. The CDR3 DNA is TGTGCCAGCAACTTAGATTGGCAGTCTAACTATGGCTACACCTTC.

In nucleotides, the CDR3 is TGTGCCAGCAGTGCGTCGAGTAGCGGGGGGGAGGCCCAGTACTTC. As protein: CASSASSSGGEAQYF. The chain joins TRBV12-3 or TRBV12-4 to TRBJ2-5, with TRBD2 matching over 11 bases. This CDR3 region has 15 residues. The V gene end was trimmed by 5 bases and the J gene end by 9 bases; junction bases not matched to a gene: 11.

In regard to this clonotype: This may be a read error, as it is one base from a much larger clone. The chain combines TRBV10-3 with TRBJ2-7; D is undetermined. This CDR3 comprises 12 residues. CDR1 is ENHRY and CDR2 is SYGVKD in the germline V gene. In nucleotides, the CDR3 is TGTGCCATCAGTGAGTATAGGAACGAGCAGTGCTTC. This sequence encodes CAISEYRNEQCF.

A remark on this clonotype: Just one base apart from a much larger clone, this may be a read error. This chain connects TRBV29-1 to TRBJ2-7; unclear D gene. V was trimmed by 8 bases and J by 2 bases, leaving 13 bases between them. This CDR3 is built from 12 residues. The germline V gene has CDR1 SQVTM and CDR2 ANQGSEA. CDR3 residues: CSTQADTYEQYF. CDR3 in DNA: TGCAGCACCCAGGCGGATACCTACGAGCAGTACTTC.

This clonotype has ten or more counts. CDR3 DNA: TGCGCCAGCAGCCAAGATCGGGGGGGAGGAGGGGAGCTGTTTTTT. This encodes CASSQDRGGGGELFF. The rearrangement joins TRBV4-3 to TRBJ2-2, with 8 bases that match TRBD2. The CDR3 consists of 15 residues. J was trimmed by 8 bases and V by 0 bases; bases with no gene match: 5. The germline gives CDR1 LGHNA, CDR2 YSLEER.